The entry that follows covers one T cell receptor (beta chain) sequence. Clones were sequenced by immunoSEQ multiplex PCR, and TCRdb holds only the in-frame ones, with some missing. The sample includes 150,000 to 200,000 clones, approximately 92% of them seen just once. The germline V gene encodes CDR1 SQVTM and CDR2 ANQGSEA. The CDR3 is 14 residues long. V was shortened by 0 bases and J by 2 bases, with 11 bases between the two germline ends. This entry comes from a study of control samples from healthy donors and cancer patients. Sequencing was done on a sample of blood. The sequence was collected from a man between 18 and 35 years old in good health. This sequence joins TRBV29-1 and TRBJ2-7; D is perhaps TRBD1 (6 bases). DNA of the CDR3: TGCAGCGTTGAAGAAACAGGGAACGCCTACGAGCAGTACTTC. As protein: CSVEETGNAYEQYF.